The 24 T cell receptor beta chains given below trace back to one sample, sequenced in a study of T-cell memory formation after mild COVID-19. TCRdb reprocessed the 5' RACE reads via MiXCR and lists one record per CDR3 protein. Of hundreds of thousands of distinct CDR3 sequences in the sample, 28% were seen once. Input material: PBMCs or a T cell subset sorted from them (not recorded which). The receptors derive from an adult woman who had mild COVID-19 (a few samples of this study predate the infection). Cell type and time point are not known.

This clonotype was picked up a small number of times. This chain links TRBV5-6 with TRBJ2-5; D may be TRBD1 (6 bases). V was shortened by 2 bases and J by 4 bases, with 9 bases between the two germline ends. Germline loops: CDR1 SGHDT, CDR2 YYEEEE. The CDR3 consists of 13 residues. The CDR3 DNA reads as TGTGCCAGCAGCTTCAGGGGTAGAGAGACCCAGTACTTC. Translated, it gives CASSFRGRETQYF.

The rearrangement links TRBV7-3 to TRBJ2-3; 7 bases line up with TRBD1. The V segment lost 1 base and the J segment 0 bases; nucleotides outside the gene matches: 4. Germline values: CDR1 SGHTA, CDR2 FQGTGA. This CDR3 spans 16 amino acids. This CDR3 reads CASSLILRGSTDTQYF. Written as DNA, the CDR3 is TGTGCCAGCAGCTTAATTCTCAGGGGGAGCACAGATACGCAGTATTTT. The full variable domain, completed using reference TRBV7-3 and TRBJ2-3, is GAGVSQTPSNKVTEKGKYVELRCDPISGHTALYWYRQSLGQGPEFLIYFQGTGAADDSGLPNDRFFAVRPEGSVSTLKIQRTERGDSAVYLCASSLILRGSTDTQYFGPGTRLTVL.

As for this clonotype: This likely comes from a read error, as the CDR3 has no conserved phenylalanine or tryptophan at its end. The V gene is TRBV15, the J gene TRBJ1-6; D unresolved. Between the trimmed V and J ends, which lost 6 bases and 5 bases, there was a span of 8 bases. CDR3 length equals 13 residues. Germline V CDR1 and CDR2: LNHNV, YYDKDF (reference sequence). The CDR3 sequence is CATRASDNSPLHL. The DNA of the CDR3 is TGTGCCACCAGGGCTAGCGATAATTCACCCCTCCACTTG.

CDR3 amino acids: CATRPSTGWEQYF. The CDR3, as DNA: TGTGCCACCCGGCCGTCGACTGGTTGGGAGCAGTACTTC. The chain combines TRBV6-6 with TRBJ2-7, with D uncertain. The CDR3 runs to 13 residues. CDR1 is MNHNY, CDR2 SVGAGI, per germline (reference sequence). The germline V and J ends were trimmed by 10 bases and 7 bases, with 20 bases remaining between them.

The V call is TRBV4-2, the J call TRBJ2-3; 9 positions match TRBD2. The CDR3 length is 16 residues. Losses at the gene ends were 3 bases for V and 5 bases for J; bases not matched to a gene: 9. Germline V gene lookup returns CDR1 LGHNA and CDR2 YNFKEQ. CDR3 nucleotide sequence: TGTGCCAGCAGCCAGATTCGCGGGGGGGCCGGAGATACGCAGTATTTT. Amino acids: CASSQIRGGAGDTQYF.

V and J are TRBV7-2 and TRBJ2-1; no firm D call. Germline V gene lookup returns CDR1 SGHTA and CDR2 FQGNSA. CDR3 length: 15 residues. V was pared by 5 bases and J by 4 bases, with 15 bases between. CDR3 region: CASSPPGLEYNEQFF. In DNA form, the CDR3 reads TGTGCCAGCAGCCCCCCCGGCCTGGAATACAATGAGCAGTTCTTC.

This sequence joins TRBV18 and TRBJ1-1; 8 bases align to TRBD1. J gave up 6 bases and V 2 bases, and 11 bases lay outside the gene matches. The CDR3 totals 16 residues. Germline CDR1 reads KGHSH; CDR2 reads LQKENI. This CDR3 is CASSPRQGATKAEAFF. CDR3 bases: TGTGCCAGCTCACCAAGGCAGGGGGCGACGAAGGCTGAAGCTTTCTTT.

The gene calls are TRBV4-1 and TRBJ1-2; perhaps TRBD1 as D (5 bases). The germline CDR1 and CDR2 sequences are MGHRA and YSYEKL. There are 16 residues in the CDR3. Trimming took off 0 bases at V and 0 bases at J, with 11 bases between the two ends. The CDR3 nucleotides read TGCGCCAGCAGCCAAGATATAGGGACTGCTAACTATGGCTACACCTTC. Protein: CASSQDIGTANYGYTF.

This clonotype has just a few counts. The J gene is TRBJ2-2, the V gene TRBV7-7; D is uncertain. V shed 5 bases and J shed 0 bases, with 13 bases lying between them. Germline CDR1 SSHAT, CDR2 FNYEAQ (reference sequence). The CDR3 sequence is 16 residues long. The CDR3 region is CASSLAAPANTGELFF. CDR3 DNA sequence: TGTGCCAGCAGCCTGGCCGCACCAGCGAACACCGGGGAGCTGTTTTTT. Drawing the rest from reference TRBV7-7 and TRBJ2-2, the complete variable domain is GAGVSQSPRYKVTKRGQDVTLRCDPISSHATLYWYQQALGQGPEFLTYFNYEAQPDKSGLPSDRFSAERPEGSISTLTIQRTEQRDSAMYRCASSLAAPANTGELFFGEGSRLTVL.

In this sample, this clonotype turned up many times. V gene TRBV25-1 combines with J gene TRBJ1-4, with no clear D. Looked up from germline, CDR1 is MGHDK and CDR2 is SYGVNS. The length of the CDR3 is 18 residues. Trimming took 3 bases from V and 1 from J, leaving 18 bases between them. The CDR3: CASSDVGSGPGTNEKLFF. The CDR3 DNA is TGTGCCAGCAGTGATGTCGGAAGCGGGCCTGGAACTAATGAAAAACTGTTTTTT.

This sequence joins TRBV25-1 and TRBJ2-2; the D is unclear. Per the germline V gene, CDR1 is MGHDK and CDR2 is SYGVNS. V gave up 4 bases and J gave up 4 bases, with 4 bases separating them. The CDR3 is 12 residues long. CDR3 loop: CASSVVTGELFF. In nucleotides, the CDR3 is TGTGCCAGCAGTGTGGTCACCGGGGAGCTGTTTTTT.

The rearrangement uses TRBV11-2 and TRBJ1-1; D is uncertain. The germline gives CDR1 SGHAT, CDR2 FQNNGV. Trimming left V 3 bases short and J 8 bases short, with 10 bases between. This CDR3 contains 12 residues. The CDR3 nucleotides read TGTGCCAGCAGCTTGAGAGGGTCCGAAGCTTTCTTT. Translating it yields CASSLRGSEAFF.

This clonotype was detected a few times. The chain recombines TRBV29-1 with TRBJ2-7; D not certain. CDR3 length: 12 amino acids. Germline CDR1 reads SQVTM; CDR2 reads ANQGSEA. V lost 6 bases, J lost 1 base, and 10 bases lay in between. The CDR3 DNA reads as TGCAGCGTCGACGACGGGTCCTACGAGCAGTACTTC. It translates to CSVDDGSYEQYF.

This clonotype was recorded many times. The V call is TRBV9, the J call TRBJ1-1; no clear D gene. Germline V gene sequence: CDR1 SGDLS, CDR2 YYNGEE. CDR3 size: 15 residues. Trimming took 6 bases from V and 3 from J, leaving 18 bases between them. The CDR3 nucleotides read TGTGCCAGCATCAAGCTGGCAGCTCTCGACACTGAAGCTTTCTTT. Translating it yields CASIKLAALDTEAFF.

This clonotype was detected ten times or more. J is TRBJ2-2 and V is TRBV20-1; 9 bases line up with TRBD2. The CDR3 covers 18 residues. V gave up 1 base and J gave up 1 base; unmatched junction bases: 10. Germline lookup yields CDR1 DFQATT and CDR2 SNEGSKA (reference sequence). The chain's CDR3 is CSARVSGGRDWNTGELFF. CDR3 bases: TGCAGTGCTAGAGTTAGCGGGGGCCGAGACTGGAACACCGGGGAGCTGTTTTTT.

This clonotype turned up a few times. Here the CDR3 reads CASSPRHGSYEQYF. CDR3 nucleotides: TGTGCCAGCAGCCCCCGACACGGATCCTACGAGCAGTACTTC. The chain is built from TRBV7-6 and TRBJ2-7; D is unclear. This CDR3 is built from 14 residues. Germline assignment: CDR1 SGHVS and CDR2 FNYEAQ. V was cut by 5 bases and J by 1 base, with 12 bases left in between. The full variable domain, in which reference TRBV7-6 and TRBJ2-7 provide the parts outside the CDR3, is GAGVSQSPRYKVTKRGQDVALRCDPISGHVSLYWYRQALGQGPEFLTYFNYEAQQDKSGLPNDRFSAERPEGSISTLTIQRTEQRDSAMYRCASSPRHGSYEQYFGPGTRLTVT.

The chain recombines TRBV12-3 or TRBV12-4 with TRBJ1-5; the match to TRBD1 covers 8 bases. V shed 7 bases, J shed 1 base, and the junction held 21 bases outside the gene matches. The CDR3 totals 20 residues. DNA for the CDR3: TGTGCCAGCACCCGTAGAGGGGCTTTTTTACAGGGGGGAAGCAATCAGCCCCAGCATTTT. This sequence encodes CASTRRGAFLQGGSNQPQHF.

The chain carries TRBV7-9 and TRBJ1-6; D call uncertain. From germline, CDR1 is SEHNR and CDR2 FQNEAQ (reference sequence). With 5 bases removed from V and 11 bases from J, the gap between germline ends came to 4 bases. The length of the CDR3 is 10 residues. The CDR3 is CASSPPPLHF. Written as DNA, the CDR3 is TGTGCCAGCAGCCCTCCACCCCTCCACTTT.

V usage is TRBV6-5 and J usage is TRBJ2-5; no firm D call. Germline-derived CDR1 and CDR2 are MNHEY and SVGAGI. The CDR3 spans 14 residues. The V end was cut by 0 bases, the J end by 5 bases, with 10 bases between. CDR3 DNA: TGTGCCAGCAGTTACTCGATGACCTTCGAGACCCAGTACTTC. It yields the protein CASSYSMTFETQYF.

The sample holds a few counts of this clonotype. The chain couples TRBV7-9 to TRBJ2-7; TRBD2 matches at 10 bases. The CDR3 extends over 17 amino acids. Germline assignment: CDR1 SEHNR and CDR2 FQNEAQ (reference sequence). J lost 4 bases, V lost 1 base, and 10 bases had no gene match. DNA of the CDR3: TGTGCCAGCAGCTTAGTACCCTCGGCTAGCGGGGGTTACGAGCAGTACTTC. It codes for CASSLVPSASGGYEQYF.

The rearrangement uses TRBV24-1 and TRBJ2-1, with 7 bases aligning to TRBD2. Looked up from germline, CDR1 is KGHDR and CDR2 is SFDVKD. This CDR3 has 17 residues. Losses at the gene ends were 0 bases for V and 1 base for J; bases not matched to a gene: 5. This CDR3 is CATSDLGASGSYNEQFF. The CDR3 DNA sequence: TGTGCCACCAGTGATTTGGGCGCTAGCGGTTCCTACAATGAGCAGTTCTTC.

In its sample, this clonotype was seen a few times. V is TRBV10-3 and J is TRBJ2-7; TRBD1 aligns across 8 bases. CDR1 is ENHRY and CDR2 is SYGVKD in the germline V gene. CDR3 length: 15 amino acids. After removal of 5 bases from V and 2 bases from J, the junction contained 8 bases not matched to a gene. In nucleotides, the CDR3 is TGTGCCATCAGTCCACGGACAGGGAGAACCTACGAGCAGTACTTC. Translated: CAISPRTGRTYEQYF.

Turning to this clonotype: Relative to the germline gene, one junction end is altered; a read error may explain this. The chain couples TRBV11-3 to TRBJ2-1, with 9 nucleotides matching TRBD2. There are 13 residues in the CDR3. Germline V gene data show CDR1 as SGHNT and CDR2 as YENEEA. For the CDR3, the DNA is TGTGCCAGCGCCGACCGAGGGGCTAGCGGGATAGTCTTC. Its translation is CASADRGASGIVF.

This chain connects TRBV13 to TRBJ2-5, with TRBD1 identical over 8 bases. Germline V gene lookup returns CDR1 PRHDT and CDR2 FYEKMQ (reference sequence). There are 14 residues in the CDR3. Trimming at V came to 3 bases and at J to 5 bases, leaving 5 bases not matched to a gene. The CDR3 coding sequence is TGTGCCAGCAGCTTGCGGACAGGGAGGGAGACCCAGTACTTC. It is translated as CASSLRTGRETQYF.